This T cell receptor (beta chain) came from a study of blood T cell repertoires in COVID-19. On the study more broadly: Sites in the United States, Italy and Spain provided acute and convalescent COVID-19 samples. Sample material is recorded as cDNA or gDNA derived from T cells, B-cell-depleted T cells, or PBMCs.

Trimming cost V 2 bases and J 0 bases; bases outside gene matches: 12. The CDR3 loop spans 20 amino acids. Germline V gene data show CDR1 as MNHEY and CDR2 as SMNVEV (reference sequence). In the original processing: Reference gene primer amplification gave nucleated cell count estimates. Profiled with immunoSEQ multiplex PCR; TCRdb holds only in-frame clones, not every one. The DNA was the basis for D and trimming; V, J and clone size are from that table. The sample includes roughly 170,000 clones, roughly 80% of them seen just once. The receptor's source is a human donor in a cohort sampled during active COVID-19. This sequence joins TRBV27 and TRBJ2-1, with 11 positions matching TRBD2. The material sequenced was peripheral blood. The CDR3 sequence: CASSLAPPSGGPISYNEQFF. The CDR3 bases are TGTGCCAGCAGTTTAGCCCCGCCTAGCGGGGGGCCCATCTCCTACAATGAGCAGTTCTTC.